The sequence of this TCR beta chain was determined in a study of T cell responses to AZD1222 COVID-19 vaccine. Study-wide background: Second-dose recipients at about 4 or about 12 weeks were treated as one pooled group.

Trimming removed 5 bases from V and 9 bases from J, with 8 bases in between. The CDR3 covers 12 residues. The germline V gene has CDR1 SGHAT and CDR2 FQNNGV. About this clone itself: Its antigen is currently unknown.

TCRdb's table, derived via immunoSEQ multiplex PCR, lists solely in-frame clones and lacks some. The sample has approximately 190,000 clones, approximately 91% seen once; the top ten hold roughly 0.99%. Study-level points and caveats: Donors, mostly white British, included more females; clonal diversity was possibly underestimated.

The sequence was obtained from an adult in good health. The chain employs TRBV11-2 and TRBJ1-6; D is ambiguous. The material sequenced was peripheral blood, taken on day 0 of AZD1222 vaccination. The chain's CDR3 is CASSEGFSPLHF. The CDR3 nucleotides are TGTGCCAGCAGCGAAGGGTTTTCACCCCTCCACTTT.